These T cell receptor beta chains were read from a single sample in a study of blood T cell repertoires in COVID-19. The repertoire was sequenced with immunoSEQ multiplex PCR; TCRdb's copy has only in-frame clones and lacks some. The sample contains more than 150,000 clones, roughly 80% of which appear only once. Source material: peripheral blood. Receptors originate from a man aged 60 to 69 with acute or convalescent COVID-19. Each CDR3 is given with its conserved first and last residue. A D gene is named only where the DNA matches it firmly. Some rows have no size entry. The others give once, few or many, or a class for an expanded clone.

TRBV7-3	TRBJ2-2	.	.	CASSPTGRGSGELFF	TGTGCCAGCAGCCCAACCGGACGGGGAAGCGGGGAGCTGTTTTTT
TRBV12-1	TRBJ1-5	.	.	CASSSTGFQPQHF	TGTGCCAGCAGCTCGACAGGGTTTCAGCCCCAGCATTTT
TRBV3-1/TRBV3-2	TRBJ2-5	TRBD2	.	CASSRRTSGGQETQYF	TGTGCCAGCAGCCGTCGGACTAGCGGGGGACAAGAGACCCAGTACTTC
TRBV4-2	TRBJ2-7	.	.	CASSQRGEQYF	TGTGCCAGCAGCCAAAGGGGCGAGCAGTACTTC
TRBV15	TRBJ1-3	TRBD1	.	CATSRNRQGATVGNTIYF	TGTGCCACCAGCAGAAACCGACAGGGGGCTACGGTGGGAAACACCATATATTTT
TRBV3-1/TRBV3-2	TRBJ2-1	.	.	CASSLRLGANEQFF	TGTGCCAGCAGCCTTAGACTAGGGGCCAATGAGCAGTTCTTC
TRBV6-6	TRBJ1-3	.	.	CASLRQSELNTIYF	TGTGCCAGCTTGCGACAGTCGGAATTGAACACCATATATTTT
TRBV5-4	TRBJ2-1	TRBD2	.	CASSLRRGALYNEQFF	TGTGCCAGCAGCTTGAGGCGGGGGGCTTTGTACAATGAGCAGTTCTTC
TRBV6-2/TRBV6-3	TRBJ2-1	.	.	CASSARQTDKPVEQFF	TGTGCCAGCAGTGCACGCCAAACTGACAAACCAGTGGAGCAGTTCTTC
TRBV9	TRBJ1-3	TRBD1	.	CASSVGQGGGNTIYF	TGTGCCAGCAGCGTGGGACAGGGTGGTGGAAACACCATATATTTT
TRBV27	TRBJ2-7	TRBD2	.	CASSSSTSGVGEQYF	TGTGCCAGCAGTTCATCGACTAGCGGGGTGGGGGAGCAGTACTTC
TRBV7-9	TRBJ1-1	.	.	CASSFRQDANTEAFF	TGTGCCAGCAGCTTCCGACAGGATGCGAACACTGAAGCTTTCTTT
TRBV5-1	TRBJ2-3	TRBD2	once	CASSLGSGRSTDTQYF	TGCGCCAGCAGCTTGGGAAGCGGGAGGAGCACAGATACGCAGTATTTT
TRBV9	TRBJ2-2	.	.	CASSATAFFTGELFF	TGTGCCAGCAGCGCGACAGCCTTCTTCACCGGGGAGCTGTTTTTT